These 20 T cell receptor beta chains originate from one sample sequenced in a study of blood T cell repertoires in COVID-19 (TCRdb year 2020). Library method: the immunoSEQ multiplex PCR assay. The table was pulled from immuneACCESS by TCRdb, which kept in-frame rearrangements only. Such tables lose some clones; where checked, under half of the loss comes from unresolved V genes, and the rest has no known cause. The sample table records 130,000 to 150,000 clones; about 85% of these occur just once. Just under 5% of the sample lies in the top ten. Material for sequencing was peripheral blood. These receptors all come from a woman between 65 and 79 years old with COVID-19, enrolled during active disease.

This clone has a single count. The CDR3 region is CASSRRQGTFNVLTF. The CDR3 DNA reads TGTGCCAGCAGCCGTCGACAGGGGACCTTCAACGTCCTGACTTTC. The genes are TRBV3-1 (or the pseudogene TRBV3-2) and TRBJ2-6; 8 positions agree with TRBD1. The CDR3 consists of 15 residues. Germline lookup yields CDR1 LGHDT and CDR2 YNNKEL (reference sequence). V was clipped by 4 bases and J by 9 bases; unmatched bases: 8.

The V call is TRBV11-2, the J call TRBJ1-1; a possible D gene is TRBD1 (6 bases). Germline-derived CDR1 and CDR2 are SGHAT and FQNNGV. V was pared by 5 bases and J by 6 bases, with 22 bases between. The CDR3 has 16 amino acids. DNA for the CDR3: TGTGCCAGCAGCCTCACTACCCCTACAGGGTCTGCTGAAGCTTTCTTT. It is translated as CASSLTTPTGSAEAFF.

The chain couples TRBV28 to TRBJ2-2; TRBD1 is a possible D gene (6 bases). The ends were cut back, 4 bases at V and 1 base at J, with 10 bases in the middle. The CDR3 is 15 amino acids. Looked up from germline, CDR1 is MDHEN and CDR2 is SYDVKM. The CDR3 sequence is CASSWGTLNTGELFF. The CDR3 DNA reads TGTGCCAGCAGTTGGGGGACACTGAACACCGGGGAGCTGTTTTTT. Filled out from reference TRBV28 and TRBJ2-2, the complete variable domain reads DVKVTQSSRYLVKRTGEKVFLECVQDMDHENMFWYRQDPGLGLRLIYFSYDVKMKEKGDIPEGYSVSREKKERFSLILESASTNQTSMYLCASSWGTLNTGELFFGEGSRLTVL.

The rearrangement links TRBV19 to TRBJ1-1; 8 bases line up with TRBD1. The CDR3 spans 14 residues. Trimming cost V 5 bases and J 4 bases; bases outside gene matches: 6. Germline values: CDR1 LNHDA, CDR2 SQIVND (reference sequence). The CDR3: CASSAQGALTEAFF. CDR3 nucleotides: TGTGCCAGTAGTGCGCAGGGGGCCCTCACTGAAGCTTTCTTT. Combining the CDR3 with reference TRBV19 and TRBJ1-1 gives the whole variable domain DGGITQSPKYLFRKEGQNVTLSCEQNLNHDAMYWYRQDPGQGLRLIYYSQIVNDFQKGDIAEGYSVSREKKESFPLTVTSAQKNPTAFYLCASSAQGALTEAFFGQGTRLTVV.

V usage is TRBV3-1 (or the pseudogene TRBV3-2) and J usage is TRBJ2-1; D may be TRBD1 (5 bases). This CDR3 contains 15 residues. Per germline, CDR1 LGHDT and CDR2 YNNKEL (reference sequence). Trimming removed 1 base at V and 1 base at J, with 8 bases between. CDR3 in amino acids: CASSQGQGSYNEQFF. CDR3 DNA sequence: TGTGCCAGCAGCCAAGGGCAGGGTTCCTACAATGAGCAGTTCTTC.

The chain combines TRBV7-9 with TRBJ1-2; 8 nucleotides match TRBD1. The V gene end was trimmed by 4 bases and the J gene end by 7 bases; junction bases not matched to a gene: 5. The CDR3 has 13 amino acids. Germline assignment: CDR1 SEHNR and CDR2 FQNEAQ (reference sequence). The CDR3 sequence is CASSSTGDSGYTF. Here the CDR3 DNA reads TGTGCCAGCAGCTCGACAGGGGATTCTGGCTACACCTTC. Looking up the rest from reference TRBV7-9 and TRBJ1-2 gives the full variable domain: DTGVSQNPRHKITKRGQNVTFRCDPISEHNRLYWYRQTLGQGPEFLTYFQNEAQLEKSRLLSDRFSAERPKGSFSTLEIQRTEQGDSAMYLCASSSTGDSGYTFGSGTRLTVV.

This chain connects TRBV5-1 to TRBJ2-2, with D possibly being TRBD2 (6 bases). V was shortened by 1 base and J by 4 bases, with 14 bases between the two germline ends. This CDR3 has 16 residues. The V gene's germline CDR1 is SGHRS and CDR2 YFSETQ. This CDR3 is CASSLSAGISTGELFF. The CDR3 DNA is TGCGCCAGCAGCTTGTCTGCGGGGATATCCACCGGGGAGCTGTTTTTT.

This clone has only one observation. The chain joins TRBV5-1 to TRBJ2-7; 10 bases are shared with TRBD1. Germline V gene data show CDR1 as SGHRS and CDR2 as YFSETQ. The CDR3 is made up of 14 amino acids. The V segment lost 3 bases and the J segment 2 bases; nucleotides outside the gene matches: 2. The CDR3 region has the DNA TGCGCCAGCAGCTGGGACAGGGGAACCTACGAGCAGTACTTC. It specifies CASSWDRGTYEQYF.

The V gene is TRBV20-1, the J gene TRBJ1-2; D possibly corresponds to TRBD1 (5 bases). CDR3 length: 11 amino acids. Trimming pared 5 bases from V and 8 bases from J, leaving 12 bases between. CDR1 DFQATT and CDR2 SNEGSKA come from the germline V gene (reference sequence). In nucleotides, the CDR3 is TGCAGTGCTGGGACTTCCTGGGGCTACACCTTC. This codes for CSAGTSWGYTF.

In this sample, this clone turned up a few times. The rearrangement links TRBV4-3 to TRBJ2-7, with 8 nucleotides matching TRBD1. Looked up from germline, CDR1 is LGHNA and CDR2 is YSLEER. There are 13 residues in the CDR3. V shed 4 bases, J shed 5 bases, and the junction held 4 bases outside the gene matches. In nucleotides, the CDR3 is TGCGCCAGCAGCCCCCTACAGGGGGACGAGCAGTACTTC. Protein: CASSPLQGDEQYF.

V gene TRBV18 combines with J gene TRBJ1-2; 10 bases match TRBD1. Unmatched junction bases numbered 10, after V lost 4 bases and J lost 2 bases. The CDR3 loop spans 17 amino acids. Germline loops: CDR1 KGHSH, CDR2 LQKENI. The CDR3 DNA is TGTGCCAGCTCACGAACCGGGACAGGGGTTGACAACTATGGCTACACCTTC. Its translation: CASSRTGTGVDNYGYTF.

This chain connects TRBV6-1 to TRBJ1-5; D gene uncertain. There are 14 residues in the CDR3. Germline CDR1 is MNHNS and CDR2 is SASEGT. V lost 2 bases to trimming and J lost 3 bases, with 8 bases between them. In DNA form, the CDR3 reads TGTGCCAGCAGTGAACGCGTTTTCAATCAGCCCCAGCATTTT. This codes for CASSERVFNQPQHF.

The gene calls are TRBV7-6 and TRBJ2-5; TRBD2 matches 14 bases. Germline V gene data show CDR1 as SGHVS and CDR2 as FNYEAQ. The CDR3 sequence is 15 residues long. V lost 5 bases, J lost 5 bases, and 4 bases stayed unmatched. The CDR3 DNA sequence: TGTGCCAGCAGCGGGACTAGCGGGGGAGGTGAGACCCAGTACTTC. Amino acids: CASSGTSGGGETQYF.

This clone showed up just a few times. The chain links TRBV28 to TRBJ1-1, with 8 nucleotides matching TRBD1. Germline V gene lookup returns CDR1 MDHEN and CDR2 SYDVKM. The CDR3 runs 13 residues. Germline trimming cut 7 bases from V and 0 bases from J; bases unmatched to any gene: 1. The CDR3 sequence is CASTGGMNTEAFF. CDR3 bases: TGTGCCAGCACAGGGGGCATGAACACTGAAGCTTTCTTT.

V usage is TRBV7-8 and J usage is TRBJ2-3; weak D call: TRBD1 (6 bases). V was shortened by 7 bases and J by 0 bases, with 14 bases between the two germline ends. From germline, CDR1 is SGHVS and CDR2 FQNEAQ. The CDR3 sequence is 15 residues long. CDR3 in amino acids: CASTPLTGSTDTQYF. The CDR3 region has the DNA TGTGCCAGCACCCCCCTTACAGGGAGCACAGATACGCAGTATTTT.

The rearrangement joins TRBV11-2 to TRBJ2-7; D is possibly TRBD2 (5 bases). Germline V lookup: CDR1 SGHAT, CDR2 FQNNGV. Trimming stripped 4 bases from V and 1 base from J, with 20 bases between. This CDR3 has 17 residues. CDR3 loop: CASSSPPLGSGSYEQYF. The CDR3 DNA is TGTGCCAGCAGCTCCCCCCCCTTGGGGAGTGGTTCCTACGAGCAGTACTTC. Filled out from reference TRBV11-2 and TRBJ2-7, the complete variable domain reads EAGVAQSPRYKIIEKRQSVAFWCNPISGHATLYWYQQILGQGPKLLIQFQNNGVVDDSQLPKDRFSAERLKGVDSTLKIQPAKLEDSAVYLCASSSPPLGSGSYEQYFGPGTRLTVT.

The chain combines TRBV28 with TRBJ2-1, with D uncertain. CDR3 length: 16 amino acids. V was clipped by 5 bases and J by 4 bases, with 18 bases between them. The V gene's germline CDR1 is MDHEN and CDR2 SYDVKM. Written as DNA, the CDR3 is TGTGCCAGCAGTCTAACCCCAGGCGCAGGATACAATGAGCAGTTCTTC. Translating gives CASSLTPGAGYNEQFF.

The rearrangement joins TRBV3-1 (or the pseudogene TRBV3-2) to TRBJ2-2; 9 positions match TRBD1. The CDR3 covers 18 residues. J lost 6 bases, V lost 5 bases, and 16 bases had no gene match. The germline V gene has CDR1 LGHDT and CDR2 YNNKEL (reference sequence). CDR3: CASSGNSDRGVYAGELFF. In nucleotides, the CDR3 is TGTGCCAGCAGCGGAAACTCGGACAGGGGAGTATATGCCGGGGAGCTGTTTTTT.

The rearrangement joins TRBV24-1 to TRBJ1-2, with TRBD1 matching 9 bases. The CDR3 loop spans 15 amino acids. Germline lookup yields CDR1 KGHDR and CDR2 SFDVKD. After removal of 3 bases from V and 7 bases from J, the junction contained 8 bases not matched to a gene. The CDR3 DNA is TGTGCCACCAGTGATGCCACAGGGGGCGCCTTTGGCTACACCTTC. It specifies CATSDATGGAFGYTF.

V and J are TRBV2 and TRBJ2-5; D remains ambiguous. The length of the CDR3 is 13 residues. The V end lost 4 bases, the J end lost 5 bases, and 11 bases lay between the germline ends. Per the germline V gene, CDR1 is SNHLY and CDR2 is FYNNEI. CDR3 in amino acids: CASSVSARETQYF. CDR3 nucleotides: TGTGCCAGCAGTGTGTCAGCGCGGGAGACCCAGTACTTC.